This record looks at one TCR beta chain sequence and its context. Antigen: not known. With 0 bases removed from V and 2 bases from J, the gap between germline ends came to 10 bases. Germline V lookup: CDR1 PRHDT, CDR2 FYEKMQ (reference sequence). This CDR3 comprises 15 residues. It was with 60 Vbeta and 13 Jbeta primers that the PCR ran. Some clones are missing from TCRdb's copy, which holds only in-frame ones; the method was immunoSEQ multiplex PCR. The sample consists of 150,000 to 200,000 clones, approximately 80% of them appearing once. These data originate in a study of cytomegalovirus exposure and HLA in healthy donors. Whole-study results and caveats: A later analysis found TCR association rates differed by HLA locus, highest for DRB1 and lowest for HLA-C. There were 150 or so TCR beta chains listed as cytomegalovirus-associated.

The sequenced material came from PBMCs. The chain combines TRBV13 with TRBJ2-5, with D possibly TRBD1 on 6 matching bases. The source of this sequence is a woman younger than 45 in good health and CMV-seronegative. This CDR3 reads CASSLGVQGQETQYF. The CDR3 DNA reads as TGTGCCAGCAGCTTAGGCGTGCAGGGGCAAGAGACCCAGTACTTC. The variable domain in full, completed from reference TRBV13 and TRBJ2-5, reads AAGVIQSPRHLIKEKRETATLKCYPIPRHDTVYWYQQGPGQDPQFLISFYEKMQSDKGSIPDRFSAQQFSDYHSELNMSSLELGDSALYFCASSLGVQGQETQYFGPGTRLLVL.